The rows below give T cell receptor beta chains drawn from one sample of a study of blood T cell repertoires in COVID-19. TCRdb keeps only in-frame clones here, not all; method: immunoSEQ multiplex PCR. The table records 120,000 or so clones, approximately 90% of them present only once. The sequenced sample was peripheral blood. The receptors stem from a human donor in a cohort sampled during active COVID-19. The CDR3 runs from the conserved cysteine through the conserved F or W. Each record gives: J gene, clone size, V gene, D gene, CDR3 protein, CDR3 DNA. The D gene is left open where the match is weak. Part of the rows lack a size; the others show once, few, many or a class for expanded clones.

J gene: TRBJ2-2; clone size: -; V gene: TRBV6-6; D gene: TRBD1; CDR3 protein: CASSRDRVSTGELFF; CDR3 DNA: TGTGCCAGCAGTCGGGACAGGGTTAGCACCGGGGAGCTGTTTTTT
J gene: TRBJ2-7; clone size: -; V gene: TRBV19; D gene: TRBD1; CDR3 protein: CASMRTGDGGEQYF; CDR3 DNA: TGTGCCAGTATGAGGACAGGGGATGGGGGCGAGCAGTACTTC
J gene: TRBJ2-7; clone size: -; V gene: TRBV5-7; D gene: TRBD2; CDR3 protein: CASSRGAYEQYF; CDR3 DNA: TGTGCCAGCAGCCGGGGGGCCTACGAGCAGTACTTC
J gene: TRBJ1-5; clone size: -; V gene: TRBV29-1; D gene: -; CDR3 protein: CSVYEGGNQPQHF; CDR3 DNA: TGCAGCGTTTACGAGGGGGGGAATCAGCCCCAGCATTTT
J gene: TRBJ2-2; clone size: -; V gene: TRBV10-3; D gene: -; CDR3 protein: CAIKGEGELFF; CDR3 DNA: TGTGCCATCAAGGGGGAAGGGGAGCTGTTTTTT
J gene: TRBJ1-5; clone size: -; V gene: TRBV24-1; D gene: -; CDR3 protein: CATSDSDINQPQHF; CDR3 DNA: TGTGCCACCAGTGATTCAGACATTAATCAGCCCCAGCATTTT
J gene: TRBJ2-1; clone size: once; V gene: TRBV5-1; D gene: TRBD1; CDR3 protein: CASSLAGGGYNEQFF; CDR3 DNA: TGCGCCAGCAGCTTGGCAGGGGGCGGCTACAATGAGCAGTTCTTC
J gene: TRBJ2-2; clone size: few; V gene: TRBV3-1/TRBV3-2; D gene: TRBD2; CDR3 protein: CASSQEMGGINTGELFF; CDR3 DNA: TGTGCCAGCAGCCAAGAAATGGGGGGGATCAACACCGGGGAGCTGTTTTTT
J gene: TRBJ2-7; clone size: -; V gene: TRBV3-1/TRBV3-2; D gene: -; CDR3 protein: CASSQDSAGDSYEQYF; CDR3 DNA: TGTGCCAGCAGCCAAGATTCGGCAGGGGACTCCTACGAGCAGTACTTC
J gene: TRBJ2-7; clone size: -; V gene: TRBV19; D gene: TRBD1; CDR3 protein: CASSLTRDRGRSEQYF; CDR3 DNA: TGTGCCAGTAGTCTGACCCGGGACAGGGGGCGCAGCGAGCAGTACTTC
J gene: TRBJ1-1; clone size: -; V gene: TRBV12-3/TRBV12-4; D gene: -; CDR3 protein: CASSLRENTEAFF; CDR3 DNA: TGTGCCAGCAGTTTACGGGAGAACACTGAAGCTTTCTTT
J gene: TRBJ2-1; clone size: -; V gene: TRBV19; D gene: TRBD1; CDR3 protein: CASSTDRGHNEQFF; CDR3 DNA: TGTGCCAGTAGTACCGACAGGGGCCACAATGAGCAGTTCTTC
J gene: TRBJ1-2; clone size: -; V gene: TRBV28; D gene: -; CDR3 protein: CASRGQGYGYTF; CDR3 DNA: TGTGCCAGCAGGGGCCAAGGCTATGGCTACACCTTC
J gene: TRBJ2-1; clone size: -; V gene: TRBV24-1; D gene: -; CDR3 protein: CATEGQTLNSYNEQFF; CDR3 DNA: TGTGCCACCGAAGGACAGACCCTTAACTCCTACAATGAGCAGTTCTTC
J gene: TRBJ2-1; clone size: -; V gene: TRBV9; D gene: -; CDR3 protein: CASSVGDWADEQFF; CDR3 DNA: TGTGCCAGCAGCGTGGGGGACTGGGCCGATGAGCAGTTCTTC
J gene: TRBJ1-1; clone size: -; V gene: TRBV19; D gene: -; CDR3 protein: CASSMGPRVEAFF; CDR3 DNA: TGTGCCAGTAGTATGGGGCCGCGAGTTGAAGCTTTCTTT
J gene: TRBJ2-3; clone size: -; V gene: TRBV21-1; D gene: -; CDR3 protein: CASSKFLDFLGTSGREASTDTQYF; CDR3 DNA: TGTGCCAGCAGCAAATTTCTTGATTTTTTGGGGACTAGCGGGAGGGAGGCCTCCACAGATACGCAGTATTTT
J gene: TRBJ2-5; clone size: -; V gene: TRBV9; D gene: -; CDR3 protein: CASSVGTGLRETQYF; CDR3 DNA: TGTGCCAGCAGTGTGGGCACAGGTCTTAGGGAGACCCAGTACTTC
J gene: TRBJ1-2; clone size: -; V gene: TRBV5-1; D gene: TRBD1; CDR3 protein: CASRDNTGGNGYTF; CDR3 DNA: TGCGCCAGCAGGGATAACACAGGGGGAAATGGCTACACCTTC
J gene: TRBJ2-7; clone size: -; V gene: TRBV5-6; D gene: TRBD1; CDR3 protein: CASSRPGQESHEQYF; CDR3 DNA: TGTGCCAGCAGCCGTCCGGGACAGGAGAGCCACGAGCAGTACTTC
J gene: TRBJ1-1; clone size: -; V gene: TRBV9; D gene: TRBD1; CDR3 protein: CASSEGQGAKATEAFF; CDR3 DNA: TGTGCCAGCAGCGAAGGACAGGGGGCGAAGGCCACTGAAGCTTTCTTT
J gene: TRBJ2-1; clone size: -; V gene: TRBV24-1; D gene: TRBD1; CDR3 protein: CATSAGQGSNEQFF; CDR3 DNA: TGTGCCACCAGTGCAGGACAGGGGTCGAATGAGCAGTTCTTC
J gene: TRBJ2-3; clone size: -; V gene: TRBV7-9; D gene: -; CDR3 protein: CASSLAPGIMTDTQYF; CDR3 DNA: TGTGCCAGCAGCTTAGCGCCCGGGATTATGACAGATACGCAGTATTTT
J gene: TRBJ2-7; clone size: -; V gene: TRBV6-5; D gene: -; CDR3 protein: CASSYSYMGGYEQYF; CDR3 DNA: TGTGCCAGCAGTTACTCTTATATGGGGGGCTACGAGCAGTACTTC
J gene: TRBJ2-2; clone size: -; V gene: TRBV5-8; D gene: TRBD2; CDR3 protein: CASSSLAGGLFGELFF; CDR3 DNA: TGTGCCAGCAGCTCTCTAGCGGGGGGGCTCTTCGGGGAGCTGTTTTTT
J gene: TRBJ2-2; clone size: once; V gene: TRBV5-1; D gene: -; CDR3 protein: CASSPTLNTGELFF; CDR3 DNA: TGCGCCAGCAGCCCGACTCTAAACACCGGGGAGCTGTTTTTT
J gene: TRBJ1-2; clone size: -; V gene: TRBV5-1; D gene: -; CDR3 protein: CASSFGDTLNLLNYGYTF; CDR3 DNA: TGCGCCAGCAGCTTCGGGGACACCCTGAACCTGCTCAACTATGGCTACACCTTC
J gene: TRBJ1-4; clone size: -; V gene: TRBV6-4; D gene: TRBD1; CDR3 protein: CASSESQGDRLFF; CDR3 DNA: TGTGCCAGCAGTGAGTCACAGGGGGACAGACTGTTTTTT
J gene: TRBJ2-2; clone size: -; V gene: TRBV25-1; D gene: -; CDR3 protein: CASSAGFETGELFF; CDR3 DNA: TGTGCCAGCAGTGCAGGGTTTGAAACCGGGGAGCTGTTTTTT
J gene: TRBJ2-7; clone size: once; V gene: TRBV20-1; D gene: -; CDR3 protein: CSASGQASSYEQYF; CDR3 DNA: TGCAGTGCTAGTGGGCAGGCGAGCTCCTACGAGCAGTACTTC
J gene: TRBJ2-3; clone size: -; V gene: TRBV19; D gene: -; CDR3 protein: CASSTWDTTDTQYF; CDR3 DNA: TGTGCCAGTAGTACCTGGGACACCACAGATACGCAGTATTTT
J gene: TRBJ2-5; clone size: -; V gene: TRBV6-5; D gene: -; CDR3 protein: CASSHGQVEETQYF; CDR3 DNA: TGTGCCAGCAGCCACGGACAAGTAGAAGAGACCCAGTACTTC
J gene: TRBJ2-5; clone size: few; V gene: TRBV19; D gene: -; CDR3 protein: CASSIMVSQETQYF; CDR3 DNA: TGTGCCAGTAGTATAATGGTTAGCCAAGAGACCCAGTACTTC
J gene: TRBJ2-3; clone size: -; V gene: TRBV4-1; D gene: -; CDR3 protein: CASSQPTWDTRGTDTQYF; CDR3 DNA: TGCGCCAGCAGCCAGCCTACGTGGGACACGAGGGGCACAGATACGCAGTATTTT
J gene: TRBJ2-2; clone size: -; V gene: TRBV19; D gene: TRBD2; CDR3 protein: CASSIRLAGGTTGELFF; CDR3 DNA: TGTGCCAGTAGTATTCGGCTAGCGGGGGGAACCACCGGGGAGCTGTTTTTT
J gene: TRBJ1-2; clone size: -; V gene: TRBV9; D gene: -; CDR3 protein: CASSLHEYGYTF; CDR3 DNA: TGTGCCAGCAGCCTCCACGAGTATGGCTACACCTTC
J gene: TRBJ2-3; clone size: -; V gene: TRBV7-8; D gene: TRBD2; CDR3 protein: CASSDGRRRGTDTQYF; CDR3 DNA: TGTGCCAGCAGCGACGGGAGGCGGAGGGGCACAGATACGCAGTATTTT
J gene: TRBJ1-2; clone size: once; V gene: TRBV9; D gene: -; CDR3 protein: CASSSRGVGYGYTF; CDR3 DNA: TGTGCCAGCAGTTCCCGGGGTGTCGGGTATGGCTACACCTTC
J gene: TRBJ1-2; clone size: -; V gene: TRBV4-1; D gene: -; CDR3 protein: CASSQGVQEVYGYTF; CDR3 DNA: TGCGCCAGCAGCCAAGGGGTGCAGGAGGTATATGGCTACACCTTC
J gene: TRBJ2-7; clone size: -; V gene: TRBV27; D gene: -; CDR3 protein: CASADSAAHSYEQYF; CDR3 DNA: TGTGCCAGCGCAGATAGCGCGGCCCACTCCTACGAGCAGTACTTC
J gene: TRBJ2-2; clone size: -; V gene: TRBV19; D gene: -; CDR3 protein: CASSIRQGGVGELFF; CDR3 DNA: TGTGCCAGTAGTATTCGGCAGGGGGGTGTCGGGGAGCTGTTTTTT
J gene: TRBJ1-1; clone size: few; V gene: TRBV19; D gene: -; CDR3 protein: CASSIDWGDTEAFF; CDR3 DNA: TGTGCCAGTAGTATTGACTGGGGGGACACTGAAGCTTTCTTT
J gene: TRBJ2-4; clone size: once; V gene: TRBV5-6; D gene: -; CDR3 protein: CASSLDRSKNIQYF; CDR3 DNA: TGTGCCAGCAGCTTAGACAGATCCAAAAACATTCAGTACTTC
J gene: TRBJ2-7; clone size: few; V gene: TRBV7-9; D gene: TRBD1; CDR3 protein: CASSRDRTTVEQYF; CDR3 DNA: TGTGCCAGCAGCCGGGACAGGACCACTGTCGAGCAGTACTTC
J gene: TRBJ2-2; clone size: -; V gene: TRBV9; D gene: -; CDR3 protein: CASSVEDSYTGELFF; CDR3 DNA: TGTGCCAGCAGCGTAGAGGACTCCTACACCGGGGAGCTGTTTTTT
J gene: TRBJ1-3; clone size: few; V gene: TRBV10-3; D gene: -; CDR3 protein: CAISSFSGSSGNTIYF; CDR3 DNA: TGTGCCATCAGTTCCTTTTCGGGGTCCTCTGGAAACACCATATATTTT
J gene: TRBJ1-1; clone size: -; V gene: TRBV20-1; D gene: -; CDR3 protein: CSAWAGTEAFF; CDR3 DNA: TGCAGTGCTTGGGCCGGGACAGAAGCTTTCTTT
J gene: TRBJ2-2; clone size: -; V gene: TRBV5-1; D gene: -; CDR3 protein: CASSMRRGLNTGELFF; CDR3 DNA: TGCGCCAGCAGCATGAGGCGCGGGCTCAACACCGGGGAGCTGTTTTTT
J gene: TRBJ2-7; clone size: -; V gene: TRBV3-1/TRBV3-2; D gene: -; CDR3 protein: CASSRATGVSYEQYF; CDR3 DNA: TGTGCCAGCAGCCGAGCGACAGGAGTATCCTACGAGCAGTACTTC
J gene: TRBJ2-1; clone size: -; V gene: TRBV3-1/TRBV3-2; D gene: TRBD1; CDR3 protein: CASSPVGQGWNEQFF; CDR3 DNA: TGTGCCAGCAGCCCTGTGGGACAGGGATGGAATGAGCAGTTCTTC